A selection of T cell receptor beta chains follows, all from one sample in a study of long-term antiretroviral therapy in people with HIV. Sequencing was performed with immunoSEQ multiplex PCR; in TCRdb, only in-frame clones are kept and a portion is missing. The sample lists about 27,000 clones; under 80% were seen once. Source: unsorted PBMCs, taken 0.5 years after starting antiretroviral therapy. The origin of the receptors is a woman in her forties with HIV. The CDR3 runs from the conserved cysteine through the conserved F or W.

>11|TRBV11-1
CASSLEQDQYF
>15|TRBV7-2
CASSSRTGISYEQYF
>16|TRBV19
CASSISRTAFNEKLFF
>14|TRBV28
CASNPPEAHYGYTF
>14|TRBV5-4
CASSLSLGNEKLFF
>15|TRBV2
CASSAASGSYNEQFF
>15|TRBV27
CASSSSPRQAYEQYF
>14|TRBV7-9
CASSWQGANEKLFF
>15|TRBV5-1
CASSRTGDGGSPLHF
>16|TRBV27
CASSTFSSGVFNEQFF
>12|TRBV18
CASSPPESEAFF
>13|TRBV7-7
CASSRAGANVLTF
>14|TRBV11-2
CASSHRGQTGEQYF
>14|TRBV15
CATSRDQDDQPQHF
>13|TRBV2
CASKGVSTDTQYF
>15|TRBV6-6
CASSSGRQLNEKLFF
>12|TRBV11-1
CASSSPAYEQYF
>18|TRBV9
CASTRKAWGGTATGELFF
>14|TRBV6-5
CASSGTDRAYTQYF
>15|TRBV6-6
CASSYSSGGDNEQFF
>14|TRBV10-3
CAISDTGVEGPQHF
>13|TRBV2
CASSVRDTGEAFF
>14|TRBV10-3
CAISDDRAHTEAFF
>12|TRBV19
CATSGPNYGYTF
>16|TRBV7-7
CASSLGLAGATDTQYF
>16|TRBV2
CASSFLAGGPAGELFF
>16|TRBV7-2
CASSLNLGAGRETQYF
>14|TRBV27
CASSLRVAGQPQHF
>14|TRBV15
CATSSGTGQETQYF
>16|TRBV28
CASSFTGEGYNQPQHF
>15|TRBV15
CATSRDPGGGNTIYF
>16|TRBV7-3
CASSLKLAGGRNEQYF
>16|TRBV19
CASTTTGAGGANVLTF
>21|TRBV2
CASILRQGSGRTSGGTYEQYF
>14|TRBV29-1
CSVDKGYMNTEAFF
>15|TRBV4-2
CASSHPTSVPDTQYF
>15|TRBV4-2
CASSQDPYAGNTIYF
>15|TRBV6-5
CASSYYGGASDTQYF
>14|TRBV27
CASSSGGAGNTIYF
>16|TRBV27
CASSLSVGIRNYGYTF
>14|TRBV10-3
CAISEGAPGTEAFF
>14|TRBV11-2
CASSLESQRDEQFF
>10|TRBV20-1
CSATGREQYF
>16|TRBV27
CASSGGTDAYQETQYF